Here is one T cell receptor beta chain with its context. In the original processing: Amplified reference gene primers provided the basis for estimating nucleated cell counts. TCRdb's copy holds only in-frame clones and misses some; the assay was immunoSEQ multiplex PCR. V, J and clone size derive from that table, while D and trimming were established from the DNA sequence. The table has 140,000 to 150,000 clones, roughly 90% seen once. The record originates from a study of blood T cell repertoires in COVID-19. Study in general: The origin of the acute and convalescent COVID-19 samples was the United States, Italy and Spain. T cells, B-cell-depleted T cells, or PBMCs provided the cDNA or gDNA that served as material.

The CDR3 is 14 amino acids. The germline V gene encodes CDR1 LNHDA and CDR2 SQIVND (reference sequence). Trimming removed 5 bases from V and 10 bases from J, with 20 bases in between. The sequenced sample was PBMCs or T cells enriched from blood (not recorded which). This sequence was found in a man aged 45-65 years who had recovered from COVID-19. The chain carries TRBV19 and TRBJ1-1; D perhaps matches TRBD1 (6 bases). The CDR3 sequence: CASSFGYRDQAAFF. The CDR3 DNA sequence: TGTGCCAGTAGTTTCGGATACAGGGATCAGGCAGCTTTCTTT.